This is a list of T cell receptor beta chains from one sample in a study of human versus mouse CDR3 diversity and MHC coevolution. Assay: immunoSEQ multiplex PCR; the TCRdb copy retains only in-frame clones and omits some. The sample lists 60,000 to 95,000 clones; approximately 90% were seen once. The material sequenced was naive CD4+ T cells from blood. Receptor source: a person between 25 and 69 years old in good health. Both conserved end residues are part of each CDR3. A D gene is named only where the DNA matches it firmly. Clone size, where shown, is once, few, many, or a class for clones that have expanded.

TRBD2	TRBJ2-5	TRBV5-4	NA	CASSAGLAGETQYF	TGTGCCAGCAGCGCGGGACTAGCGGGTGAGACCCAGTACTTC
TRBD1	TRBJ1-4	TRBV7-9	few	CASTLGTVEKLFF	TGTGCCAGCACCCTAGGGACAGTGGAAAAACTGTTTTTT
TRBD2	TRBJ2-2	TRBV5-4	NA	CASSLMGLPTGELFF	TGTGCCAGCAGCTTAATGGGACTACCCACCGGGGAGCTGTTTTTT
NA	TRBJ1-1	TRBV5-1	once	CASSRGADENTEAFF	TGCGCCAGCAGCCGGGGGGCCGACGAGAACACTGAAGCTTTCTTT
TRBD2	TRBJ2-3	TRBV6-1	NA	CASSELSVGRTDTQYF	TGTGCCAGCAGTGAATTATCGGTCGGGAGGACAGATACGCAGTATTTT
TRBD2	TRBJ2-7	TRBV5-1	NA	CASSLAGGDHEQYF	TGCGCCAGCAGCTTGGCCGGGGGGGACCACGAGCAGTACTTC
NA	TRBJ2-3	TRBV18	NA	CASSPAAGGTQYF	TGTGCCAGCTCACCCGCGGCGGGTGGTACGCAGTATTTT
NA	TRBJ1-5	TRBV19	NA	CASSIVFNQPQHF	TGTGCCAGTAGTATCGTGTTCAATCAGCCCCAGCATTTT
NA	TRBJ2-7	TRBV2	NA	CASSELTTYEQYF	TGTGCCAGCAGTGAACTCACTACCTACGAGCAGTACTTC
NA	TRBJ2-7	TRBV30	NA	CAWSASYEQYF	TGTGCCTGGAGTGCATCCTACGAGCAGTACTTC
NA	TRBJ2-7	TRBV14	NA	CASSQSRGTVPYF	TGTGCCAGCAGCCAATCCCGGGGGACAGTCCCGTACTTC
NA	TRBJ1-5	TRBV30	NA	CAWSGGIGQPQHF	TGTGCCTGGAGTGGAGGAATAGGTCAGCCCCAGCATTTT
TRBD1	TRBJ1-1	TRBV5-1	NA	CASSLGAGGNTEAFF	TGCGCCAGCAGCTTGGGTGCAGGGGGGAACACTGAAGCTTTCTTT
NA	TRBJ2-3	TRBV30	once	CAWGEADTQYF	TGTGCCTGGGGGGAGGCAGATACGCAGTATTTT
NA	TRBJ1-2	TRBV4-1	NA	CASSQDMQGGGYTF	TGCGCCAGCAGCCAAGATATGCAGGGAGGTGGCTACACCTTC
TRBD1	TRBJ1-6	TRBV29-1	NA	CSGRTGGVYNSPLHF	TGCAGCGGCCGGACAGGGGGCGTTTATAATTCACCCCTCCACTTT
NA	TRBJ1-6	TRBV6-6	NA	CASSYTGNSPLHF	TGTGCCAGCAGTTACACAGGGAATTCACCCCTCCACTTT